The 20 T cell receptor beta chains presented below share a single source sample, sequenced in a study of T cell responses to AZD1222 COVID-19 vaccine. The method was immunoSEQ multiplex PCR; TCRdb's version includes in-frame clones alone and lacks a portion of them. The data hold 120,000 or so clones, with over 80% observed a single time. The source was peripheral blood, collected on day 0 of AZD1222 vaccination. The receptors derive from an adult in good health.

This rearrangement joins TRBV28 to TRBJ1-5, with a possible D match to TRBD1 (5 bases). Germline V gene lookup returns CDR1 MDHEN and CDR2 SYDVKM. The CDR3 consists of 16 residues. V was clipped by 7 bases and J by 0 bases, with 16 bases between them. This chain's CDR3 is CASKLGDLGSNQPQHF. CDR3 DNA: TGTGCCAGCAAATTGGGGGATTTAGGTAGCAATCAGCCCCAGCATTTT.

V is TRBV6-2 or TRBV6-3 and J is TRBJ1-5; D uncertain. The CDR3 length is 13 residues. The V gene's germline CDR1 is MNHEY and CDR2 SVGEGT. Trimming took 0 bases from V and 1 from J, leaving 1 base between them. Here the CDR3 reads CASSYSSNQPQHF. The DNA for the CDR3 is TGTGCCAGCAGTTACTCGAGCAATCAGCCCCAGCATTTT.

This clone has only a few counts. CDR3 amino acids: CASSLFSGGGDTQYF. The CDR3 region has the DNA TGTGCCAGCAGTTTATTTTCGGGAGGGGGCGATACGCAGTATTTT. The chain has TRBV28 and TRBJ2-3; D might be TRBD2 (8 bases). Trimming left V 1 base short and J 6 bases short, with 14 bases between. Germline V gene sequence: CDR1 MDHEN, CDR2 SYDVKM. This CDR3 spans 15 amino acids.

This sequence joins TRBV6-5 and TRBJ1-1, with D unresolved. CDR3 length: 13 residues. V gave up 6 bases and J gave up 1 base, with 9 bases separating them. CDR1 MNHEY and CDR2 SVGAGI come from the germline V gene. The CDR3: CASRMNTNTEAFF. The CDR3 coding sequence is TGTGCCAGCAGGATGAACACGAACACTGAAGCTTTCTTT.

The chain carries TRBV6-1 and TRBJ1-2, with TRBD1 matching over 9 bases. V shed 4 bases and J 5 bases; nucleotides not matched to a gene: 14. In germline, CDR1 is MNHNS, CDR2 SASEGT. This CDR3 region has 17 residues. CDR3 in amino acids: CASSADRGSPSRYGYTF. In DNA form, the CDR3 reads TGTGCCAGCAGTGCGGACAGGGGCAGCCCCAGTCGATATGGCTACACCTTC.

The chain has TRBV9 and TRBJ2-2, with no clear D. Germline V lookup: CDR1 SGDLS, CDR2 YYNGEE. This CDR3 contains 12 residues. V lost 1 base, J lost 6 bases, and 4 bases lay in between. The CDR3, as DNA: TGTGCCAGCAGCGTACCACCCGGGGAGCTGTTTTTT. This sequence encodes CASSVPPGELFF.

The V call is TRBV3-1 (or the pseudogene TRBV3-2), the J call TRBJ1-2; TRBD1 matches 7 bases. Germline V gene lookup returns CDR1 LGHDT and CDR2 YNNKEL (reference sequence). The CDR3 has 14 amino acids. V shed 7 bases and J 4 bases; nucleotides not matched to a gene: 9. The CDR3 protein is CASNRGGPGYGYTF. The CDR3 DNA follows: TGTGCCAGCAACCGAGGGGGCCCTGGCTATGGCTACACCTTC.

The chain couples TRBV5-1 to TRBJ1-5; no clear D. The CDR3 is made up of 15 amino acids. The V and J ends lost 4 bases and 3 bases respectively, with 14 bases between them. Germline V lookup: CDR1 SGHRS, CDR2 YFSETQ. The DNA for the CDR3 is TGCGCCAGCAGCCCCTCGACGGGAAACAATCAGCCCCAGCATTTT. It encodes CASSPSTGNNQPQHF.

The chain uses TRBV27 and TRBJ1-6; D call uncertain. The germline CDR1 and CDR2 sequences are MNHEY and SMNVEV (reference sequence). The CDR3 spans 12 residues. The V end was cut by 2 bases, the J end by 8 bases, with 4 bases between. DNA of the CDR3: TGTGCCAGCAGTTTAGGGGATTCACCCCTCCACTTT. It yields the protein CASSLGDSPLHF.

In nucleotides, the CDR3 is TGTGCCAGCAGTCCACCGGGACTGCTCTACGAGCAGTACTTC. This translates into CASSPPGLLYEQYF. The rearrangement uses TRBV28 and TRBJ2-7; a possible D gene is TRBD2 (6 bases). Trimming removed 5 bases from V and 3 bases from J, with 14 bases in between. Germline lookup yields CDR1 MDHEN and CDR2 SYDVKM. There are 14 residues in the CDR3.

This clone was seen a few times. The J gene is TRBJ2-7, the V gene TRBV15; a weak D match, TRBD1 (5 bases). From germline, CDR1 is LNHNV and CDR2 YYDKDF (reference sequence). The germline V and J ends were trimmed by 1 base and 5 bases, with 9 bases remaining between them. CDR3 length: 13 residues. The CDR3 here is CATSRARADEQYF. The CDR3 DNA reads TGTGCCACCAGCAGAGCCAGGGCTGACGAGCAGTACTTC.

For the CDR3, the DNA is TGCAGCGTTGAGGCCTCGGGGCTGGAATACAATGAGCAGTTCTTC. Protein: CSVEASGLEYNEQFF. The rearrangement joins TRBV29-1 to TRBJ2-1; possibly TRBD1 or TRBD2 for D (5 bases each). The CDR3 totals 15 residues. Germline-derived CDR1 and CDR2 are SQVTM and ANQGSEA. The V end was cut by 3 bases, the J end by 4 bases, with 16 bases between.

The chain joins TRBV7-2 to TRBJ1-1, with TRBD1 matching 7 bases. The V gene end was trimmed by 5 bases and the J gene end by 4 bases; junction bases not matched to a gene: 7. Germline-derived CDR1 and CDR2 are SGHTA and FQGNSA. This CDR3 contains 14 residues. CDR3 coding DNA: TGTGCCAGCAGCCCCCGACAGGGCGGCACTGAAGCTTTCTTT. Encoded protein: CASSPRQGGTEAFF.

The chain joins TRBV15 to TRBJ1-3; unclear D gene. Looked up from germline, CDR1 is LNHNV and CDR2 is YYDKDF (reference sequence). CDR3 length: 16 amino acids. V lost 1 base to trimming and J lost 0 bases, with 10 bases between them. The CDR3 loop reads CATSRGGELSGNTIYF. The CDR3 coding sequence is TGTGCCACCAGCAGAGGGGGAGAGCTCTCTGGAAACACCATATATTTT.

The genes are TRBV29-1 and TRBJ1-3, with D maybe TRBD1 (5 bases). The CDR3 runs to 14 residues. Germline values: CDR1 SQVTM, CDR2 ANQGSEA. Trimming left V 5 bases short and J 3 bases short, with 14 bases between. The CDR3 nucleotides read TGCAGCGTTCGGTCCCCAGGGTTTGGAAACACCATATATTTT. This gives the protein CSVRSPGFGNTIYF. Complete variable domain (other parts from reference TRBV29-1 and TRBJ1-3): SAVISQKPSRDICQRGTSLTIQCQVDSQVTMMFWYRQQPGQSLTLIATANQGSEATYESGFVIDKFPISRPNLTFSTLTVSNMSPEDSSIYLCSVRSPGFGNTIYFGEGSWLTVV.

The rearrangement joins TRBV5-5 to TRBJ2-3; D perhaps matches TRBD1 (6 bases). V was pared by 4 bases and J by 0 bases, with 12 bases between. The CDR3 is 15 amino acids. CDR1 is SGHKS, CDR2 YYEKEE, per germline (reference sequence). The CDR3 protein is CASSPTGPSTDTQYF. The CDR3 DNA is TGTGCCAGCAGCCCAACAGGGCCCAGCACAGATACGCAGTATTTT.

This chain joins TRBV4-1 and TRBJ1-6; D unresolved. The V gene's germline CDR1 is MGHRA and CDR2 YSYEKL. The V end was cut by 1 base, the J end by 6 bases, with 13 bases between. The CDR3 consists of 16 residues. This CDR3 reads CASSQVGRRANSPLHF. CDR3 DNA: TGCGCCAGCAGCCAAGTAGGGCGAAGGGCTAATTCACCCCTCCACTTT.

The chain couples TRBV6-4 to TRBJ1-2, with 7 bases matching TRBD1. CDR3 size: 11 residues. In germline, CDR1 is MRHNA, CDR2 SNTAGT. V gave up 7 bases and J gave up 4 bases; unmatched junction bases: 0. CDR3 residues: CASTGGYGYTF. In DNA form, the CDR3 reads TGTGCCAGCACAGGGGGCTATGGCTACACCTTC.

V gene TRBV7-2 combines with J gene TRBJ1-4; D unclear. Germline CDR1 is SGHTA and CDR2 is FQGNSA. This CDR3 is 14 amino acids long. The germline V and J ends were trimmed by 3 bases and 9 bases, with 14 bases remaining between them. DNA of the CDR3: TGTGCCAGCAGCTTCTACCGAGAGGATCAAAAACTGTTTTTT. Translating gives CASSFYREDQKLFF.

This clone was counted a single time. The V call is TRBV14, the J call TRBJ1-2, with a weak D call TRBD1 (5 bases). Germline CDR1 and CDR2: SGHDN and FVKESK. Trimming cost V 0 bases and J 5 bases, with 13 bases left between them. The CDR3 is 15 residues long. The CDR3 DNA reads TGTGCCAGCAGCCAAGATTTGGTGACAGCTTATGGCTACACCTTC. This sequence encodes CASSQDLVTAYGYTF.